The source of this T cell receptor beta chain is a study of beta chain features in type 1 diabetes. Study context: Across every sample, around 98 million sorted cells were examined in total.

Every isolated RNA sample was fully reverse transcribed, so sequencing captured expressed TCRB transcripts. The read count averaged roughly 4 million across naive, central memory and regulatory T cell samples. Profiling relied on immunoSEQ multiplex PCR, and the TCRdb table lists in-frame clones only, not all of them. The table records fewer than 500,000 clones, around 14% of them present only once. From germline, CDR1 is SEHNR and CDR2 FQNEAQ (reference sequence). This CDR3 has 14 amino acids. V was pared by 3 bases and J by 2 bases, with 10 bases between. The sample was naive CD4+ T cells from blood. This chain links TRBV7-9 with TRBJ2-5; D is perhaps TRBD2 (5 bases). The sequence was collected from a young man in good health. CDR3 sequence reads: CASSFTSGQETQYF. The DNA of the CDR3 is TGTGCCAGCAGCTTCACCAGCGGACAAGAGACCCAGTACTTC.